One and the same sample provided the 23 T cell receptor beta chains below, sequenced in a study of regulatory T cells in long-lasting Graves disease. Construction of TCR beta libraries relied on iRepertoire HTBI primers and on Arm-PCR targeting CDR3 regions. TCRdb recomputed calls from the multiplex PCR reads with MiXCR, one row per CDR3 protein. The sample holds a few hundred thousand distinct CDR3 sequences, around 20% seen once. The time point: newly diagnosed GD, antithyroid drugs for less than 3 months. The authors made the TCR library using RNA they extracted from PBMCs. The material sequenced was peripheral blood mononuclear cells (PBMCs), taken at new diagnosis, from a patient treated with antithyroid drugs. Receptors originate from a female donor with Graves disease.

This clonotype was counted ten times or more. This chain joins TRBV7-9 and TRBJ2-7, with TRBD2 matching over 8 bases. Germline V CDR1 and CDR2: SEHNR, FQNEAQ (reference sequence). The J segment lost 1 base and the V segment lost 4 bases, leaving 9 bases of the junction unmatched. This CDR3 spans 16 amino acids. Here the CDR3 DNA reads TGTGCCAGCAGCTCCGACGTAGCGGGGCCATCCTACGAGCAGTACTTC. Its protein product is CASSSDVAGPSYEQYF.

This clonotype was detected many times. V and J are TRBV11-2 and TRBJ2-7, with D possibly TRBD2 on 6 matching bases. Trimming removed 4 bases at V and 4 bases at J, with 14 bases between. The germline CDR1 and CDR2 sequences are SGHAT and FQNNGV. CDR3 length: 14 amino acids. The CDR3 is CASSSLARRYEQYF. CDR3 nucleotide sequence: TGTGCCAGCAGCTCCCTAGCGAGAAGGTACGAGCAGTACTTC. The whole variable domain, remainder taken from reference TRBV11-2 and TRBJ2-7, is EAGVAQSPRYKIIEKRQSVAFWCNPISGHATLYWYQQILGQGPKLLIQFQNNGVVDDSQLPKDRFSAERLKGVDSTLKIQPAKLEDSAVYLCASSSLARRYEQYFGPGTRLTVT.

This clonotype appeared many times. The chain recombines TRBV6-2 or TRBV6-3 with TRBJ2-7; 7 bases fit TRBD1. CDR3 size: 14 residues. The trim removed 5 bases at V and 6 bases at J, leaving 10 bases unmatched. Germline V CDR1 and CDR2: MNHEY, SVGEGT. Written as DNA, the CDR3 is TGTGCCAGCAGTCAAACAGGGGCCTGGGGCGAGCAGTACTTC. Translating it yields CASSQTGAWGEQYF.

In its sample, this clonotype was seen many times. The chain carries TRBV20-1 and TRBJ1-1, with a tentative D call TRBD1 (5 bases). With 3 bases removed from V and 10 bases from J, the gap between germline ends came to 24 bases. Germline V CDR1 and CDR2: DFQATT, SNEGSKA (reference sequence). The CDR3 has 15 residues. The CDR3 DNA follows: TGCAGTGCTAGCCTACCCGGAGGGACGAGCTCAGGAGCTTTCTTT. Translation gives CSASLPGGTSSGAFF.

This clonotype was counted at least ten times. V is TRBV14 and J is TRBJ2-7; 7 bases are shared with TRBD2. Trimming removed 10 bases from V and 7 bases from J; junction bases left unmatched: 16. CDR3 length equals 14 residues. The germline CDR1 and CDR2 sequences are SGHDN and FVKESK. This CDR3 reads CATEVRGSPGEQYF. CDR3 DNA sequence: TGTGCCACCGAAGTCCGCGGGAGTCCGGGGGAGCAGTACTTC.

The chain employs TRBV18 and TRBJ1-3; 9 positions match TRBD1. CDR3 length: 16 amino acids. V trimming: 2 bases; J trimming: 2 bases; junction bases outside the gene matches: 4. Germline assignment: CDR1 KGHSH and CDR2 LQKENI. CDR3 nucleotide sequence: TGTGCCAGCTCACCAACCGGGACAGGGACTGGAAACACCATATATTTT. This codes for CASSPTGTGTGNTIYF.

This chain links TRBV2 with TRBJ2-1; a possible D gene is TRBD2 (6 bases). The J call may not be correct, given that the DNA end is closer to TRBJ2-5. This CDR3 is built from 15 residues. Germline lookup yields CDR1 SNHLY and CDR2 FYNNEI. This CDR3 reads CASSEGRDSGETQYF. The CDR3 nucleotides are TGTGCCAGCAGTGAAGGGAGGGACTCCGGCGAGACCCAGTACTTC.

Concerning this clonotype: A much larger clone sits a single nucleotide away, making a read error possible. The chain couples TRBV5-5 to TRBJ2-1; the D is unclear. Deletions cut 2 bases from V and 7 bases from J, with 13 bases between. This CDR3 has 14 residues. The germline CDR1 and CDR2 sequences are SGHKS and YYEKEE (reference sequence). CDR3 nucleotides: TGTGCCAGCAGCTTAAATCATGCACCTAATGAGCAGTTCTTC. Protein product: CASSLNHAPNEQFF.

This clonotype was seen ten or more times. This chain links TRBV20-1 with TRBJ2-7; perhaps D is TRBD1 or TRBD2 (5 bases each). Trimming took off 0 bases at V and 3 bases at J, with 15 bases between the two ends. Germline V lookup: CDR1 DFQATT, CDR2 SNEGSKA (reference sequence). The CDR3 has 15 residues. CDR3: CSARESGTANYEQYF. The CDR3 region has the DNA TGCAGTGCTAGAGAATCCGGGACGGCAAACTACGAGCAGTACTTC.

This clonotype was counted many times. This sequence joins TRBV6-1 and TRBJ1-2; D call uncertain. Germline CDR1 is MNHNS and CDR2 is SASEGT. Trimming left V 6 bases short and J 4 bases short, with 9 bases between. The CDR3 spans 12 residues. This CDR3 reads CASSGVSYGYTF. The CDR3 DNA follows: TGTGCCAGCAGCGGGGTGAGCTATGGCTACACCTTC.

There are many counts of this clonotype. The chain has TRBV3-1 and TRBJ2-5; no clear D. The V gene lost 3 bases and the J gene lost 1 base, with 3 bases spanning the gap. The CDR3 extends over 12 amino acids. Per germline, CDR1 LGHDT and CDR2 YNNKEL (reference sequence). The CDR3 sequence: CASSQFQETQYF. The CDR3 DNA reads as TGTGCCAGCAGCCAGTTCCAAGAGACCCAGTACTTC.

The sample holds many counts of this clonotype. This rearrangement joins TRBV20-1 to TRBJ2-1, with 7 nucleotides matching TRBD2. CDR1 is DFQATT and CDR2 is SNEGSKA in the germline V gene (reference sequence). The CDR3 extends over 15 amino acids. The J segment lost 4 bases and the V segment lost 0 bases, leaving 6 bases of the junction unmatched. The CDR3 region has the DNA TGCAGTGCTAGAGAAAACGGGGGGTCATACAATGAGCAGTTCTTC. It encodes CSARENGGSYNEQFF.

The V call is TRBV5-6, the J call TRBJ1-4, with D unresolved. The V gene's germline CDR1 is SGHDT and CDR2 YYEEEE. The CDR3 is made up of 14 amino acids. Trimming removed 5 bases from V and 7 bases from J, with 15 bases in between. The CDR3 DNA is TGTGCCAGCAGGGCGTATCAGCGGGCTGAAAAACTGTTTTTT. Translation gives CASRAYQRAEKLFF.

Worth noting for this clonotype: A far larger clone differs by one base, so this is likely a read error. CDR3 loop: CASSDRGRVGYTF. The CDR3 DNA reads as TGTGCCAGCAGTGACCGGGGGCGAGTTGGCTACACCTTC. The genes are TRBV28 and TRBJ1-2; D might be TRBD1 (6 bases). From germline, CDR1 is MDHEN and CDR2 SYDVKM. The ends were cut back, 5 bases at V and 7 bases at J, with 14 bases in the middle. This CDR3 spans 13 amino acids.

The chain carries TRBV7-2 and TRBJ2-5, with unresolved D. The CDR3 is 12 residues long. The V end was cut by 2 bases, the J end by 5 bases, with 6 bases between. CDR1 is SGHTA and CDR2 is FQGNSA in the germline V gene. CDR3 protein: CASSLHLETQYF. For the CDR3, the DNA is TGTGCCAGCAGCTTACATTTGGAGACCCAGTACTTC. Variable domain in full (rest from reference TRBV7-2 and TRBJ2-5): GAGVSQSPSNKVTEKGKDVELRCDPISGHTALYWYRQSLGQGLEFLIYFQGNSAPDKSGLPSDRFSAERTGGSVSTLTIQRTQQEDSAVYLCASSLHLETQYFGPGTRLLVL.

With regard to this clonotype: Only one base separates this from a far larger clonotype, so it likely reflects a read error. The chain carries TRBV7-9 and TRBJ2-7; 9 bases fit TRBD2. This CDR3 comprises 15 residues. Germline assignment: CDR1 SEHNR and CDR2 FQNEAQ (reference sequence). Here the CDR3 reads CASSLARGRAYEKYF. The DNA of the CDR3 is TGTGCCAGCAGCTTAGCTCGCGGGAGGGCTTACGAGAAGTACTTC.

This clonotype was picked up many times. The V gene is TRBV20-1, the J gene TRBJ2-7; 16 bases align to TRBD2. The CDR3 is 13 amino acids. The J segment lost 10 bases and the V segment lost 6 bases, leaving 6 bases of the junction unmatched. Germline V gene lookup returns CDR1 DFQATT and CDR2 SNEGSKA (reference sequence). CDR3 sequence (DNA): TGCAGTGCCCTGGGACTAGCGGGGGGGCAACAGTACTTC. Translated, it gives CSALGLAGGQQYF.

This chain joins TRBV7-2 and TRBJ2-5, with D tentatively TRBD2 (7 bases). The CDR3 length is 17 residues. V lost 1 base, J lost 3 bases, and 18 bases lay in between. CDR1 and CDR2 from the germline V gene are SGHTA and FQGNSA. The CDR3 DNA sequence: TGTGCCAGCAGCTTAGAGGCGGGGGCGCCCCGTGAAGAGACCCAGTACTTC. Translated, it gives CASSLEAGAPREETQYF.

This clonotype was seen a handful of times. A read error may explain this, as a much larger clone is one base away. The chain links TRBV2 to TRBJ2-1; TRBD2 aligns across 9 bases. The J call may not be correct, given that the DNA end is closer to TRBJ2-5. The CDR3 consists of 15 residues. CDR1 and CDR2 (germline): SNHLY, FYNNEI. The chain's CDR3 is CASSEASGVSGTQYF. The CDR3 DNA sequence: TGTGCCAGCAGTGAGGCTAGCGGGGTTTCTGGGACCCAGTACTTC.

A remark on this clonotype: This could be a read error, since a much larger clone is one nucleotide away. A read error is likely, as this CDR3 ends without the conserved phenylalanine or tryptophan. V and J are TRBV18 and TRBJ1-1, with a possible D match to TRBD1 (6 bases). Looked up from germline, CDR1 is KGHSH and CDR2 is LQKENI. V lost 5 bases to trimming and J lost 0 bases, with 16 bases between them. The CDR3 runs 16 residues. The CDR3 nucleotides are TGTGCCAGCTCAGTAAGAGCCGGGGACATGAACACTGAAGCTTTCCTT. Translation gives CASSVRAGDMNTEAFL.

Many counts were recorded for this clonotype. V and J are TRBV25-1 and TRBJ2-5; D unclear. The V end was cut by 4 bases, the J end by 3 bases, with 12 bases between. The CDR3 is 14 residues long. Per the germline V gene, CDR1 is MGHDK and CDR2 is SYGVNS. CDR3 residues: CASSVLTSKETQYF. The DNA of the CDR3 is TGTGCCAGCAGTGTCCTAACCTCCAAAGAGACCCAGTACTTC.

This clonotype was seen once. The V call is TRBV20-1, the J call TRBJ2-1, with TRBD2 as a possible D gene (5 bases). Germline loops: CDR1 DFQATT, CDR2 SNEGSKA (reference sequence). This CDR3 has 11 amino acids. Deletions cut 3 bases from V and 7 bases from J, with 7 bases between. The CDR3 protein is CSARDSNEQFF. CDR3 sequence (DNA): TGCAGTGCTAGGGACTCAAATGAGCAGTTCTTC.

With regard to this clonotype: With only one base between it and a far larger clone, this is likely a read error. The CDR3 region is CASSLTQNTVAFF. The CDR3 DNA reads as TGTGCCAGCAGCTTAACGCAGAACACTGTAGCTTTCTTT. The gene calls are TRBV7-2 and TRBJ1-1, with no clear D. Germline V gives CDR1 SGHTA, CDR2 FQGNSA. The CDR3 consists of 13 residues.